The source of this T cell receptor beta chain is a study of vaccination effects on CD4 cells after COVID-19. Looking at the study overall: The cohort was immunized with two doses of either the BNT162b2 or mRNA-1273 vaccine. Study-wide results and caveats: Late post-vaccination samples showed marked contraction of infection- and vaccine-induced clones.

This clone was observed a few times. What it binds is not known. CD4+ T cells specific for antigen were expanded with viral peptide pools by the ViraFEST assay before sequencing. Subsequent to a culture period of 10 to 11 days, CD4+ T cells were isolated. Half the medium was swapped for IL-2 medium on days 3 and 7. Profiling relied on immunoSEQ multiplex PCR, and the TCRdb table lists in-frame clones only, not all of them. The sample lists tens of thousands of clones, roughly 80% seen once, with approximately 1.9% in the top ten. The sample was CD4+ T cells from PBMCs cultured with HCoV-229E spike peptides, taken before COVID-19 vaccination. The sequence was obtained from a human donor who received a COVID-19 vaccine.

In nucleotides, the CDR3 is TGTGCCAGCAGCTTAGAGGGATGGAACACTGAAGCTTTCTTT. Protein product: CASSLEGWNTEAFF. The genes are TRBV7-9 and TRBJ1-1; D remains ambiguous. Germline lookup yields CDR1 SEHNR and CDR2 FQNEAQ (reference sequence). V gave up 1 base and J gave up 1 base, with 7 bases separating them. CDR3 length: 14 residues.